Sequencing of this TCR beta chain was carried out in a study of blood T cell repertoires in COVID-19. Study background: PBMCs, B-cell-depleted T cells, or T cells provided the cDNA or gDNA that made up the material.

Per the original data handling: Scientists estimated how many nucleated cells there were by amplifying reference gene primers. TCRdb keeps only in-frame clones here, not all; method: immunoSEQ multiplex PCR. The V and J calls and clone size come from that table; D and trimming were worked out from the DNA. Here the sample spans about 300,000 clones, 80% to 90% being singletons. Across fewer than 25 US areas, participants ranged in age from about 18 to 100 years. Cohorts were assigned according to the clinical history that participants reported. Trimming took 0 bases from V and 4 from J; bases not matched to a gene: 8. This CDR3 contains 16 residues. CDR1 and CDR2 from the germline V gene are SGHTA and FQGNSA.

The origin of this receptor is a woman aged 18-29 years who had recovered from COVID-19. Sequencing was performed on PBMCs or T cells enriched from blood (not recorded which). J is TRBJ1-2 and V is TRBV7-2; 7 nucleotides align to TRBD1. The CDR3 sequence is CASSLAGGQKFYGYTF. The DNA for the CDR3 is TGTGCCAGCAGCTTAGCGGGGGGACAGAAGTTCTATGGCTACACCTTC. Full variable domain (rest looked up from reference TRBV7-2 and TRBJ1-2): GAGVSQSPSNKVTEKGKDVELRCDPISGHTALYWYRQSLGQGLEFLIYFQGNSAPDKSGLPSDRFSAERTGGSVSTLTIQRTQQEDSAVYLCASSLAGGQKFYGYTFGSGTRLTVV.